The clone carrying this T cell receptor (beta chain) has ten or more counts. As yet, its antigen is unknown. Researchers used two-round multiplex PCR to amplify TCR beta CDR3 starting from genomic DNA. Primers were specific to each TRBV and TRBJ gene in first-round PCR. One entry per CDR3 protein results from TCRdb running MiXCR on the multiplex PCR reads. The sample yields about 36,000 distinct CDR3 sequences, less than 40% seen once. The source of the sample is a study of prognosis after radiotherapy for stage I lung cancer. Study-wide points: Patients who went on to get distant metastases had lower Shannon entropy after stereotactic body radiation therapy. The way patients used TRBV and TRBJ genes reportedly differed depending on whether they had metastases.

This CDR3 contains 13 residues. Trimming removed 10 bases at V and 8 bases at J, with 18 bases between. Germline V gene data show CDR1 as MNHNS and CDR2 as SASEGT. Disease was node-negative on CT and PET/CT in all patients; none had prior chemotherapy, radiotherapy or other malignancies. The chain combines TRBV6-1 with TRBJ2-1, with D possibly called TRBD1 or TRBD2 (5 bases each). The sequences come from PBMCs, collected before or after stereotactic body radiation therapy (not recorded which). The TCR originated in a donor at least 50 years old with non-small cell lung cancer. This CDR3 is CAIGTQLSDEQFF. The DNA for the CDR3 is TGTGCCATCGGGACCCAACTCTCGGATGAGCAGTTCTTC.